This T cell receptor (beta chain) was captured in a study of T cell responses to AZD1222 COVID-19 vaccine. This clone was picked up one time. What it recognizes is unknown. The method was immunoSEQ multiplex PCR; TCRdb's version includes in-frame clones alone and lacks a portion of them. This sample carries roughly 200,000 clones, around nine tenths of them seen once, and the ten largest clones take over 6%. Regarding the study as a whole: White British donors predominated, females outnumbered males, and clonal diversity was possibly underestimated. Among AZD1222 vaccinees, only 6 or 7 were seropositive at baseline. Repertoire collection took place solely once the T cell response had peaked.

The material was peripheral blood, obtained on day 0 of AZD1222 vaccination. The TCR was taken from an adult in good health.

The CDR3 reads CASSLGPDSYEQYF. CDR3 bases: TGTGCCAGCAGCTTGGGGCCGGATAGCTACGAGCAGTACTTC. The chain carries TRBV5-4 and TRBJ2-7; no reliable D call. The CDR3 runs to 14 residues. V lost 0 bases, J lost 3 bases, and 10 bases lay in between. The germline gives CDR1 SGHNT, CDR2 YYREEE (reference sequence).